A single sample is the source of the 22 T cell receptor beta chains below, sequenced in a study of blood T cell repertoires in COVID-19. Method: immunoSEQ multiplex PCR; TCRdb's copy keeps in-frame clones and lacks some. The sample records about 200,000 clones, 89% being singletons. The sequencing sample was made of PBMCs or T cells enriched from blood (not recorded which). These receptors were obtained from a woman aged 40-49 years with acute COVID-19.

The chain carries TRBV9 and TRBJ2-1, with TRBD2 identical over 8 bases. CDR3 length equals 16 residues. With V trimmed by 3 bases and J by 8 bases, 13 bases remained unmatched. The germline CDR1 and CDR2 sequences are SGDLS and YYNGEE. The CDR3 loop reads CASSASTTGGDHEQFF. CDR3 DNA: TGTGCCAGCAGCGCCTCAACGACCGGGGGGGACCATGAGCAGTTCTTC.

V usage is TRBV7-6 and J usage is TRBJ2-2, with D maybe TRBD1 (6 bases). There are 13 residues in the CDR3. Trimming cost V 5 bases and J 7 bases, with 11 bases left between them. Germline values: CDR1 SGHVS, CDR2 FNYEAQ. CDR3 DNA sequence: TGTGCCAGCAGCCCCGGCAGGGGCGGGGAGCTGTTTTTT. Its protein is CASSPGRGGELFF. The complete variable domain, with remaining parts taken from reference TRBV7-6 and TRBJ2-2, reads GAGVSQSPRYKVTKRGQDVALRCDPISGHVSLYWYRQALGQGPEFLTYFNYEAQQDKSGLPNDRFSAERPEGSISTLTIQRTEQRDSAMYRCASSPGRGGELFFGEGSRLTVL.

The chain has TRBV27 and TRBJ2-1; possible D gene TRBD2, 6 bases. Trimming removed 4 bases at V and 5 bases at J, with 15 bases between. The CDR3 contains 15 residues. Germline V CDR1 and CDR2: MNHEY, SMNVEV (reference sequence). The CDR3 is CASSSWEESNNEQFF. The CDR3 DNA sequence: TGTGCCAGCAGTTCCTGGGAGGAATCCAACAATGAGCAGTTCTTC.

V and J are TRBV29-1 and TRBJ2-3; D possibly corresponds to TRBD2 (6 bases). This CDR3 is built from 13 residues. CDR1 SQVTM and CDR2 ANQGSEA come from the germline V gene. The V and J ends lost 6 bases and 0 bases respectively, with 10 bases between them. DNA for the CDR3: TGCAGCGTGAGACTAGGAAGCACAGATACGCAGTATTTT. Translation gives CSVRLGSTDTQYF.

In its sample, this clone was seen once. V gene TRBV6-2 or TRBV6-3 combines with J gene TRBJ2-5; TRBD1 matches at 7 bases. The CDR3 has 16 residues. With V trimmed by 0 bases and J by 4 bases, 8 bases remained unmatched. CDR1 and CDR2 from the germline V gene are MNHEY and SVGEGT. The CDR3 coding sequence is TGTGCCAGCAGTTACTCGACGGCAGGGGGACGAGAGACCCAGTACTTC. Encoded protein: CASSYSTAGGRETQYF.

The chain has TRBV11-1 and TRBJ2-2; 11 positions agree with TRBD2. With 3 bases clipped from V and 5 bases from J, the junction kept 2 bases outside the gene matches. This CDR3 spans 15 amino acids. Germline V CDR1 and CDR2: SGHAT, FQDESV (reference sequence). The DNA of the CDR3 is TGTGCCAGCAGCTTGGTAGCGGGGGGGACCGGGGAGCTGTTTTTT. Translated, it gives CASSLVAGGTGELFF.

This chain connects TRBV2 to TRBJ1-5, with TRBD1 identical over 10 bases. The CDR3 totals 15 residues. Germline CDR1 is SNHLY and CDR2 is FYNNEI. V trimming: 7 bases; J trimming: 4 bases; junction bases outside the gene matches: 7. The CDR3 here is CASNPGQGRNQPQHF. CDR3 coding DNA: TGTGCCAGCAACCCGGGACAGGGGAGAAATCAGCCCCAGCATTTT.

This rearrangement joins TRBV19 to TRBJ2-2, with a tentative D call TRBD2 (5 bases). V lost 1 base to trimming and J lost 8 bases, with 8 bases between them. Per germline, CDR1 LNHDA and CDR2 SQIVND (reference sequence). The length of the CDR3 is 13 residues. Written as DNA, the CDR3 is TGTGCCAGTAGTATAGGGGGAGCGGGGGAGCTGTTTTTT. Its protein product is CASSIGGAGELFF. The complete variable domain, with remaining parts taken from reference TRBV19 and TRBJ2-2, reads DGGITQSPKYLFRKEGQNVTLSCEQNLNHDAMYWYRQDPGQGLRLIYYSQIVNDFQKGDIAEGYSVSREKKESFPLTVTSAQKNPTAFYLCASSIGGAGELFFGEGSRLTVL.

The chain combines TRBV5-5 with TRBJ1-2; D is undetermined. The CDR3 covers 12 residues. V lost 0 bases and J lost 5, with 5 bases in between. Germline V gives CDR1 SGHKS, CDR2 YYEKEE (reference sequence). The CDR3 coding sequence is TGTGCCAGCAGCTTGGTCACTTATGGCTACACCTTC. Encoded protein: CASSLVTYGYTF. Using reference TRBV5-5 and TRBJ1-2 for the parts outside the CDR3, the full variable domain is DAGVTQSPTHLIKTRGQQVTLRCSPISGHKSVSWYQQVLGQGPQFIFQYYEKEERGRGNFPDRFSARQFPNYSSELNVNALLLGDSALYLCASSLVTYGYTFGSGTRLTVV.

This clone was seen just once. The V gene is TRBV10-3, the J gene TRBJ2-5, with D possibly TRBD2 on 6 matching bases. Germline V gene data show CDR1 as ENHRY and CDR2 as SYGVKD. V dropped 6 bases and J dropped 0 bases, with 14 bases sitting between them. The CDR3 runs 15 residues. The CDR3 loop reads CAISLGGYYQETQYF. CDR3 sequence (DNA): TGTGCCATCAGCCTGGGGGGATACTACCAAGAGACCCAGTACTTC.

This rearrangement joins TRBV5-6 to TRBJ1-1, with 7 bases aligning to TRBD1. Germline V gene data show CDR1 as SGHDT and CDR2 as YYEEEE. V shed 0 bases and J 3 bases; nucleotides not matched to a gene: 5. This CDR3 contains 15 residues. The chain's CDR3 is CASSLGARGYTEAFF. The CDR3 DNA is TGTGCCAGCAGCTTGGGGGCCAGGGGGTACACTGAAGCTTTCTTT.

The chain combines TRBV18 with TRBJ1-6; D may be TRBD1 (6 bases). Germline V gives CDR1 KGHSH, CDR2 LQKENI. The CDR3 contains 15 residues. Trimming removed 2 bases from V and 7 bases from J, with 12 bases in between. The CDR3 loop reads CASSPTNTGNSPLHF. Written as DNA, the CDR3 is TGTGCCAGCTCACCAACGAATACAGGGAATTCACCCCTCCACTTT. The variable domain in full, completed from reference TRBV18 and TRBJ1-6, reads NAGVMQNPRHLVRRRGQEARLRCSPMKGHSHVYWYRQLPEEGLKFMVYLQKENIIDESGMPKERFSAEFPKEGPSILRIQQVVRGDSAAYFCASSPTNTGNSPLHFGNGTRLTVT.

As to this clone: Other nucleotide sequences from this sample produce the same CDR3. The CDR3 bases are TGCAGTGCAAGAATAAGGGGCGAGCAGTACTTC. Protein sequence: CSARIRGEQYF. The chain uses TRBV20-1 and TRBJ2-7, with D perhaps matching TRBD1 (5 bases). This CDR3 region has 11 residues. The V gene lost 6 bases and the J gene lost 6 bases, with 12 bases spanning the gap. CDR1 and CDR2 (germline): DFQATT, SNEGSKA (reference sequence).

The chain links TRBV7-9 to TRBJ1-4; maybe TRBD1 (5 bases). CDR3 length equals 12 residues. V lost 2 bases, J lost 8 bases, and 6 bases lay in between. From germline, CDR1 is SEHNR and CDR2 FQNEAQ (reference sequence). The CDR3 nucleotides read TGTGCCAGCAGCTTAAACAGGGAAAAACTGTTTTTT. It specifies CASSLNREKLFF. Supplemented by reference TRBV7-9 and TRBJ1-4, the full variable domain reads DTGVSQNPRHKITKRGQNVTFRCDPISEHNRLYWYRQTLGQGPEFLTYFQNEAQLEKSRLLSDRFSAERPKGSFSTLEIQRTEQGDSAMYLCASSLNREKLFFGSGTQLSVL.

The chain is built from TRBV11-2 and TRBJ1-2, with 7 bases matching TRBD1. The length of the CDR3 is 13 residues. From germline, CDR1 is SGHAT and CDR2 FQNNGV. V shed 0 bases and J 13 bases; nucleotides not matched to a gene: 8. The CDR3 here is CASSLDYRGWGTF. As DNA, the CDR3 is TGTGCCAGCAGCTTAGATTACAGGGGTTGGGGCACCTTC.

The J gene is TRBJ1-1, the V gene TRBV5-4; D gene uncertain. The V gene lost 0 bases and the J gene lost 4 bases, with 10 bases spanning the gap. Per the germline V gene, CDR1 is SGHNT and CDR2 is YYREEE (reference sequence). This CDR3 has 14 amino acids. CDR3 nucleotides: TGTGCCAGCAGCTTGGAATCCGGGTTCACTGAAGCTTTCTTT. This encodes CASSLESGFTEAFF.

The chain couples TRBV6-8 to TRBJ1-5, with 10 bases matching TRBD1. After removal of 5 bases from V and 6 bases from J, the junction contained 7 bases not matched to a gene. Germline CDR1 and CDR2: MNHGY and SAAAGT. The CDR3 loop spans 15 amino acids. The CDR3 bases are TGTGCCAGCAGTCCCGGGACAGGGGTGTGTCAGCCCCAGCATTTT. It translates to CASSPGTGVCQPQHF.

There are a few counts of this clone. This sequence joins TRBV30 and TRBJ1-1; D remains ambiguous. Germline V lookup: CDR1 GTSNPN, CDR2 SVGIG (reference sequence). This CDR3 comprises 13 residues. Trimming left V 4 bases short and J 0 bases short, with 9 bases between. CDR3 protein: CAWTRNLNTEAFF. CDR3 sequence (DNA): TGTGCCTGGACGAGGAACCTGAACACTGAAGCTTTCTTT. Looking up the rest from reference TRBV30 and TRBJ1-1 gives the full variable domain: SQTIHQWPATLVQPVGSPLSLECTVEGTSNPNLYWYRQAAGRGLQLLFYSVGIGQISSEVPQNLSASRPQDRQFILSSKKLLLSDSGFYLCAWTRNLNTEAFFGQGTRLTVV.

This sequence joins TRBV19 and TRBJ2-6; 13 bases agree with TRBD2. V shed 6 bases and J 4 bases; nucleotides not matched to a gene: 15. This CDR3 is 20 amino acids long. Germline V gene data show CDR1 as LNHDA and CDR2 as SQIVND (reference sequence). The CDR3 DNA reads TGTGCCAGTAGCGGAGCCCGACTAGCGGGAGGCCAGAGGGGGGCCAACGTCCTGACTTTC. The encoded protein is CASSGARLAGGQRGANVLTF.

V gene TRBV7-8 combines with J gene TRBJ2-7; D perhaps matches TRBD1 (8 bases). The CDR3 is made up of 16 amino acids. V was pared by 1 base and J by 1 base, with 14 bases between. The germline gives CDR1 SGHVS, CDR2 FQNEAQ. This CDR3 is CASSLGQGRGSYEQYF. CDR3 bases: TGTGCCAGCAGCTTAGGACAGGGGAGGGGGTCCTACGAGCAGTACTTC.

The chain uses TRBV4-1 and TRBJ2-3, with 8 bases aligning to TRBD1. The ends lost 4 bases at V and 0 bases at J; junction bases unmatched: 9. The CDR3 spans 17 residues. Germline lookup yields CDR1 MGHRA and CDR2 YSYEKL. CDR3 sequence: CASSLTATGASTDTQYF. As DNA, the CDR3 is TGCGCCAGCAGCCTTACCGCGACAGGGGCCAGCACAGATACGCAGTATTTT.

The chain carries TRBV10-3 and TRBJ2-3; D uncertain. V gave up 0 bases and J gave up 5 bases, with 6 bases separating them. The CDR3 contains 13 residues. Germline V gene data show CDR1 as ENHRY and CDR2 as SYGVKD. CDR3 coding DNA: TGTGCCATCAGTGAGTCGCCAGAAGATACGCAGTATTTT. Amino acid sequence: CAISESPEDTQYF.